One T cell receptor (beta chain) is described in this entry. It lacks a known antigen. No much larger clonotype is one base removed from it; base qualities were not supplied. The roughly 39 donors, aged about 6 to 90 years, were systemically healthy Caucasian individuals from Russia. Each donor gave ten milliliters of peripheral blood, collected into EDTA-treated Vacutainer tubes. Ficoll-Paque density-gradient centrifugation was used to isolate PBMCs, with at least 6 million per sample. Trizol reagent was used to extract total RNA from PBMCs, with at least 5.5 micrograms per sample. The percentages of naive CD45RAhigh/CD27high T cells were determined by flow cytometry on a PBMC aliquot from every donor. Library preparation was by 5' RACE. Sequencing relied on an Illumina HiSeq 2500. A second PCR of about 7 to 12 cycles was run with a J-beta primer mix and a sample-barcoded 5' primer. Each TCR beta cDNA molecule received a unique molecular identifier from a template-switch 5' adaptor carrying 12 random nucleotides. At least 2.5 million CDR3-containing paired-end reads were obtained from each sample. The Mint cDNA synthesis kit, primed by a TRBC-specific oligonucleotide, was used to synthesize first-strand cDNA from all RNA. All cDNA was treated with uracil-DNA glycosylase and then went through a first 18-cycle PCR with the universal primers M1SS and BC2_uni_R. The original pipeline was this. For normalization, 1 million high-quality reads, each with a distinct molecular identifier, were randomly selected from each sample. Instead of being binned into consensus sequences, reads that shared molecular identifiers were thrown out. MiTCR, with a Q25 quality threshold and the strictest error-elimination algorithm, was used for CDR3 identification, clonotype clustering and error correction. A nonparametric unseen species model with Euler transformation was used to estimate a lower bound on total TCR beta diversity. The raw public reads went through TCRdb reprocessing: fastp at Q25, MiXCR clone calling, in-frame beta chains kept. Each entry merges the rows of one CDR3 protein and shows their most common DNA and genes. These V and J calls derive from TCRdb rather than the authors' analysis. The sample has a few hundred thousand distinct CDR3 sequences on record, roughly half of them singletons. The ten largest clones take up roughly 51% of the sample.

This entry belongs to a study of blood T cells in healthy people across ages (dated by TCRdb to the mid-2010s). Concerning the study at large: In model experiments, roughly one uniquely barcoded TCR beta cDNA molecule per two T cells was captured by template switching. The study measured age-related changes in TCR beta repertoire diversity using deep sequencing normalized with unique cDNA molecular identifiers. The donors were split into four age groups: young (average 16 years), middle-aged (39), aged (approximately 59) and long-lived (over 75). To avoid experimental bias, donors of different ages were randomly spread across the sequencing lanes. The study analyzed two additional independent replicas of 1 million unique cDNA reads from the same blood draw for two donors, one aged 18 to 29 and one aged 80 or older. The investigation overall reported the following: Conclusive comparison of naive and antigen-experienced compartments was prevented by the profiling of bulk unsorted PBMCs. Observed TCR beta diversity per million T cells fell roughly linearly with age, and a significant reduction was already apparent by age about 36. The long-lived group showed more naive CD4+ T cells, fewer expanded clones and increased TCR diversity than the aged group, suggesting age selection. Donor CMV infection status was unknown, potentially confounding age-related changes in expanded clonotypes. Estimates of total diversity from one million sequenced T cells were regarded as lower bounds and underestimates. Observed TCR beta diversity correlated strongly with the percentage of naive T cells measured by flow cytometry.

The CDR3 contains 16 residues, cysteine and phenylalanine counted. The DNA shown is the 48-base CDR3, in frame from base 1. V loses 1 base at its end and J loses 4 bases; junction bases beyond the gene matches: 8. Based on the germline V gene, the CDR1 and CDR2 sequences are LGHNA and YSLEER. The chain is encoded by TRBV4-3 joined to TRBJ2-3; 7 bases in the middle match TRBD2. The TCR was taken from a man between 60 and 75 years old in good health. Material: blood. CDR3 loop: CASSQASSGIPDTQYF. The DNA reads as follows: TGCGCCAGCAGCCAAGCTTCTAGCGGCATCCCAGATACGCAGTATTTT.